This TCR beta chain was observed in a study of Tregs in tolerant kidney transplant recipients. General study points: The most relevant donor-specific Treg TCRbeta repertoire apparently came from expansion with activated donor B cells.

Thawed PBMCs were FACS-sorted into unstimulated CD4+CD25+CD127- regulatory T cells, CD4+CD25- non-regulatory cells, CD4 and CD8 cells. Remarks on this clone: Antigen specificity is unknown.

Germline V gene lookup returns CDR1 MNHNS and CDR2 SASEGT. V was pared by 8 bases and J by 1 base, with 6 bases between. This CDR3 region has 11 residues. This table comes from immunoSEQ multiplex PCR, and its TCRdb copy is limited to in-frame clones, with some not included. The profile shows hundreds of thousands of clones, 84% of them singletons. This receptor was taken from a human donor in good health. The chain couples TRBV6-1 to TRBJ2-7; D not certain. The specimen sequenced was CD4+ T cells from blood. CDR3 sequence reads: CASANSYEQYF. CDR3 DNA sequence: TGTGCCAGCGCGAATTCCTACGAGCAGTACTTC.